The rows below give T cell receptor beta chains drawn from one sample of a study of PD-1 blockade in classical Hodgkin lymphoma. Profiled with immunoSEQ multiplex PCR; TCRdb holds only in-frame clones, not every one. This sample has roughly 25,000 clones, with roughly four fifths found just once. Sample: peripheral blood mononuclear cells (PBMCs), taken before the second cycle of nivolumab. The receptors originated from a human donor with classical Hodgkin lymphoma. The CDR3 runs from the conserved cysteine through the conserved F or W. D genes are given only for firm matches. Clone size is stated in some rows and not others, as once, few, many or a class when expanded.

size,J,D,V,CDR3,DNA
once,TRBJ2-7,.,TRBV6-5,CASSSSGASYEQYF,TGTGCCAGCAGTTCATCGGGAGCCTCCTACGAGCAGTACTTC
.,TRBJ1-1,.,TRBV4-1,CASSPYSGDTEAFF,TGCGCCAGCAGCCCCTATTCCGGGGACACTGAAGCTTTCTTT
.,TRBJ1-1,.,TRBV19,CACDVRGGSNTEAFF,TGTGCCTGCGACGTCCGGGGAGGGAGCAACACTGAAGCTTTCTTT
.,TRBJ2-2,TRBD1,TRBV7-9,CASSRQGGRGELFF,TGTGCCAGCAGTCGACAGGGGGGACGCGGGGAGCTGTTTTTT
.,TRBJ2-1,.,TRBV9,CASSPPGGRNEQFF,TGTGCCAGCAGCCCTCCCGGGGGCCGCAATGAGCAGTTCTTC
.,TRBJ2-2,.,TRBV16,CASSPRGTTNTGELFF,TGTGCCAGCAGCCCCCGGGGGACAACGAACACCGGGGAGCTGTTTTTT
.,TRBJ2-1,TRBD2,TRBV9,CASSVSGGPYNEQFF,TGTGCCAGCAGCGTTAGCGGGGGCCCCTACAATGAGCAGTTCTTC
few,TRBJ2-5,.,TRBV27,CASSLWGAQETQYF,TGTGCCAGCTCCCTCTGGGGGGCACAAGAGACCCAGTACTTC
.,TRBJ2-5,TRBD1,TRBV7-9,CASSLDGQGARETQYF,TGTGCCAGCAGCTTAGACGGACAGGGAGCTAGGGAGACCCAGTACTTC
.,TRBJ2-7,.,TRBV7-6,CASSLADRSEQYF,TGTGCCAGCAGCTTAGCAGACAGGAGCGAGCAGTACTTC
.,TRBJ2-3,TRBD2,TRBV7-2,CASSALPGLAGGRGDTQYF,TGTGCCAGCAGCGCTCTACCGGGACTAGCGGGGGGCCGCGGGGATACGCAGTATTTT
.,TRBJ1-6,TRBD1,TRBV28,CASRGTASPLHF,TGTGCCAGCAGGGGGACAGCTTCACCCCTCCACTTT
.,TRBJ1-6,.,TRBV6-5,CASSYRVVDSPLHF,TGTGCCAGCAGTTACAGGGTAGTTGATTCACCCCTCCACTTT
.,TRBJ1-5,.,TRBV19,CASSIRRGGNSNQPQHF,TGTGCCAGTAGTATCAGGCGGGGGGGCAATAGCAATCAGCCCCAGCATTTT
.,TRBJ2-6,TRBD2,TRBV4-3,CASSQLAASGANVLTF,TGCGCCAGCAGCCAACTAGCGGCCTCTGGGGCCAACGTCCTGACTTTC
.,TRBJ1-5,TRBD1,TRBV2,CASRIGTGFIKPQHF,TGTGCCAGCAGAATTGGGACAGGGTTTATCAAGCCCCAGCATTTT
.,TRBJ2-3,.,TRBV7-6,CASSPTTHDGTDTQYF,TGTGCCAGCAGCCCGACGACTCACGATGGCACAGATACGCAGTATTTT
.,TRBJ1-1,TRBD1,TRBV19,CASSTPGGGTEAFF,TGTGCCAGTAGTACCCCAGGGGGAGGCACTGAAGCTTTCTTT
.,TRBJ2-3,TRBD2,TRBV29-1,CSVDTSGGFSDTQYF,TGCAGCGTAGACACTAGCGGGGGTTTTTCAGATACGCAGTATTTT
.,TRBJ2-3,.,TRBV6-5,CASSSSTDTQYF,TGTGCCAGCAGTTCTTCCACAGATACGCAGTATTTT
.,TRBJ1-4,TRBD1,TRBV4-3,CASSPGTGRGEKLFF,TGCGCCAGCAGCCCCGGGACAGGCAGGGGAGAAAAACTGTTTTTT
.,TRBJ1-2,.,TRBV6-1,CASSVPLGRANYGYTF,TGTGCCAGCAGTGTGCCACTTGGACGAGCTAACTATGGCTACACCTTC
.,TRBJ2-5,.,TRBV7-8,CASSLIGETQYF,TGTGCCAGCAGCTTGATAGGGGAGACCCAGTACTTC
.,TRBJ1-1,.,TRBV4-3,CASSVRSEAFF,TGCGCCAGCAGCGTCCGGTCTGAAGCTTTCTTT
.,TRBJ2-2,TRBD1,TRBV7-6,CASSRVTPQGVYGELFF,TGTGCCAGCAGCCGAGTGACACCACAGGGGGTGTACGGGGAGCTGTTTTTT
.,TRBJ2-7,.,TRBV28,CASSLGGRADEQYF,TGTGCCAGCAGTCTTGGTGGTAGGGCGGACGAGCAGTACTTC
.,TRBJ2-3,.,TRBV4-1,CASSARLYEGTQYF,TGCGCCAGCAGCGCAAGATTATATGAGGGTACGCAGTATTTT
.,TRBJ1-5,.,TRBV5-1,CASSLDAGGNQPQHF,TGCGCCAGCAGCTTGGATGCGGGGGGTAATCAGCCCCAGCATTTT
.,TRBJ1-4,.,TRBV6-5,CASSYRTDTNEKLFF,TGTGCCAGCAGTTACAGGACAGATACTAATGAAAAACTGTTTTTT
.,TRBJ2-5,TRBD2,TRBV5-1,CASSPGTSFTGETQYF,TGCGCCAGCTCCCCAGGGACTAGCTTCACAGGAGAGACCCAGTACTTC
.,TRBJ2-1,TRBD2,TRBV5-6,CASSWGLAGGYNEQFF,TGTGCCAGCAGCTGGGGACTAGCGGGGGGTTACAATGAGCAGTTCTTC
.,TRBJ2-2,.,TRBV4-2,CASTPRAGFTGELFF,TGTGCCAGCACCCCCAGGGCTGGGTTCACCGGGGAGCTGTTTTTT
.,TRBJ2-7,.,TRBV7-2,CASSSYYEQYF,TGTGCCAGCAGCTCCTACTACGAGCAGTACTTC
few,TRBJ1-4,.,TRBV4-1,CASSLGGLSNEKLFF,TGCGCCAGCAGCCTAGGCGGACTTTCTAATGAAAAACTGTTTTTT
once,TRBJ2-5,TRBD1,TRBV15,CATSRDQGALETQYF,TGTGCCACCAGCAGAGACCAGGGGGCGTTGGAGACCCAGTACTTC
.,TRBJ1-2,.,TRBV21-1,CASSKDLQGAHHLGYTF,TGTGCCAGCAGCAAAGATTTGCAGGGGGCTCACCATCTTGGCTACACCTTC
.,TRBJ1-1,TRBD1,TRBV7-2,CASSLARQGLSTEAFF,TGTGCCAGCAGCTTAGCCCGACAGGGCTTGAGCACTGAAGCTTTCTTT